Detailed here is one T cell receptor (beta chain). The sample belongs to a study of cytomegalovirus exposure and HLA in healthy donors. In the study overall: Approximately 190 million T cells yielded more than 90 million unique TCR beta sequences in earlier analysis.

It was with 60 Vbeta and 13 Jbeta primers that the PCR ran. Sequenced by immunoSEQ multiplex PCR; TCRdb stores in-frame clones only, minus some. Among some 70,000 clones listed, around three quarters were seen once. The sample was PBMCs. This clonotype was obtained from a man aged 50 to 60 in good health and CMV-seronegative.

CDR3 DNA: TGTGCCTGGAGCCCGGGACAGGGATACGAGCAGTACTTC. Its translation: CAWSPGQGYEQYF. The chain uses TRBV30 and TRBJ2-7; 9 nucleotides agree with TRBD1. CDR1 is GTSNPN and CDR2 is SVGIG in the germline V gene (reference sequence). The CDR3 consists of 13 residues. V lost 3 bases and J lost 4; bases outside the gene matches: 4.